These 31 T cell receptor beta chains share one sample of origin, sequenced in a study of Graves' ophthalmopathy and Graves' hyperthyroidism. RNA transcripts provided the template for amplifying TCR beta CDR3 regions. The first round was an RT-PCR with HTBI primers, and the second round was a multiplex PCR. TCRdb processed the multiplex PCR reads anew with MiXCR; each CDR3 protein has one entry. The repertoire consists of roughly 1.1 million distinct CDR3 sequences, with 36% occurring once and the leading ten covering approximately 10%. The sample comprised peripheral blood or thyroid tissue (not recorded which). The receptors here all came from an adult man with Graves' hyperthyroidism.

As concerns this clonotype: One junction end disagrees with the germline gene, perhaps due to a read error. The CDR3 protein is CATSRNPGTGAHVLTF. CDR3 sequence (DNA): TGTGCCACCAGCAGAAATCCCGGGACAGGGGCCCACGTCCTGACTTTC. The V gene is TRBV10-3, the J gene TRBJ2-6; 10 nucleotides align to TRBD1. The germline V gene encodes CDR1 ENHRY and CDR2 SYGVKD. The length of the CDR3 is 16 residues.

This clonotype was observed many times. Germline and junction disagree at one end, which may indicate a read error. V usage is TRBV7-2 and J usage is TRBJ2-7; 7 bases fit TRBD2. The germline V gene encodes CDR1 SGHTA and CDR2 FQGNSA. The CDR3 length is 12 residues. The CDR3, as DNA: TGCGCCAGCAGCTTGGAGCGGGGCCAGCAGTACTTC. The encoded protein is CASSLERGQQYF.

This clonotype was picked up many times. This chain links TRBV2 with TRBJ2-5; perhaps D is TRBD1 or TRBD2 (5 bases each). The CDR3 has 14 residues. Deletions cut 4 bases from V and 3 bases from J, with 12 bases between. The germline gives CDR1 SNHLY, CDR2 FYNNEI. CDR3 amino acids: CASSGVRGKETQYF. In nucleotides, the CDR3 is TGTGCCAGCAGTGGTGTACGGGGCAAAGAGACCCAGTACTTC. The full variable domain, its missing parts supplied by reference TRBV2 and TRBJ2-5, is EPEVTQTPSHQVTQMGQEVILRCVPISNHLYFYWYRQILGQKVEFLVSFYNNEISEKSEIFDDQFSVERPDGSNFTLKIRSTKLEDSAMYFCASSGVRGKETQYFGPGTRLLVL.

In this sample, this clonotype turned up many times. The chain combines TRBV7-8 with TRBJ2-7; D possibly corresponds to TRBD2 (6 bases). The CDR3 has 13 residues. Trimming took off 5 bases at V and 6 bases at J, with 14 bases between the two ends. Germline lookup yields CDR1 SGHVS and CDR2 FQNEAQ. CDR3 in amino acids: CASSRDSLGEQYF. In DNA, the CDR3 is TGTGCCAGCAGCCGGGACTCCTTGGGCGAGCAGTACTTC.

The chain combines TRBV27 with TRBJ2-6; no clear D. Germline V gene lookup returns CDR1 MNHEY and CDR2 SMNVEV (reference sequence). This CDR3 comprises 13 residues. The V gene lost 7 bases and the J gene lost 3 bases, with 7 bases spanning the gap. The CDR3 bases are TGTGCCAGCACCGTAGGTGGGGCCAACGTCCTGACTTTC. Its translation: CASTVGGANVLTF.

The sample holds a few counts of this clonotype. J is TRBJ1-1 and V is TRBV10-3; tentatively, D is TRBD1 (5 bases). The CDR3 loop spans 11 amino acids. Per germline, CDR1 ENHRY and CDR2 SYGVKD. Trimming left V 2 bases short and J 11 bases short, with 9 bases between. CDR3 bases: TGTGCCATCAGTGAGGGGGGGGAGGCTTTCTTT. It is translated as CAISEGGEAFF.

As for this clonotype: One base away lies a much larger clone, so this may be a sequencing read error. This sequence joins TRBV6-5 and TRBJ2-5; 7 positions match TRBD1. The CDR3 runs 12 residues. Germline lookup yields CDR1 MNHEY and CDR2 SVGAGI. This chain's CDR3 is CASRDRQEAQYF. In nucleotides, the CDR3 is TGTGCCAGCAGGGACAGGCAAGAGGCCCAGTACTTC.

The chain carries TRBV6-6 and TRBJ2-7, with D tentatively TRBD1 (5 bases). Germline V CDR1 and CDR2: MNHNY, SVGAGI (reference sequence). The CDR3 consists of 16 residues. V lost 2 bases and J lost 2, with 16 bases in between. The CDR3 DNA reads as TGTGCCAGCAGTTACCCGACTGTGGGGCAAACCTACGAGCAGTACTTC. It codes for CASSYPTVGQTYEQYF.

With regard to this clonotype: A much larger clone lies a single base off, so this may be a read error. J is TRBJ1-1 and V is TRBV11-2, with D perhaps matching TRBD1 (5 bases). This CDR3 has 15 residues. Trimming left V 8 bases short and J 3 bases short, with 19 bases between. From germline, CDR1 is SGHAT and CDR2 FQNNGV. The chain's CDR3 is CASPPRAGGDTEAFF. As DNA, the CDR3 is TGTGCCAGCCCCCCCAGGGCCGGAGGGGACACTGAAGCTTTCTTT.

V usage is TRBV6-5 and J usage is TRBJ1-1; no reliable D call. Trimming pared 4 bases from V and 0 bases from J, leaving 21 bases between. The germline CDR1 and CDR2 sequences are MNHEY and SVGAGI. The CDR3 is made up of 18 amino acids. The CDR3 sequence is CASSSTGPKPTLNTEAFF. CDR3 in DNA: TGTGCCAGCAGTTCTACCGGGCCCAAACCTACATTGAACACTGAAGCTTTCTTT.

The chain employs TRBV7-8 and TRBJ2-7; no firm D call. The germline V and J ends were trimmed by 5 bases and 0 bases, with 8 bases remaining between them. This CDR3 spans 13 amino acids. Germline CDR1 and CDR2: SGHVS and FQNEAQ. The CDR3 nucleotides are TGTGCCAGCAGCAGACACCACTCCTACGAGCAGTACTTC. Translation: CASSRHHSYEQYF.

There are many counts of this clonotype. The genes are TRBV14 and TRBJ1-2; 8 bases agree with TRBD1. The CDR3 runs to 16 residues. Per the germline V gene, CDR1 is SGHDN and CDR2 is FVKESK. V trimming: 1 base; J trimming: 4 bases; junction bases outside the gene matches: 8. CDR3 sequence (DNA): TGTGCCAGCAGCCAAGGGACAGGGACCCTGGGCTATGGCTACACCTTC. Residues: CASSQGTGTLGYGYTF.

The chain recombines TRBV7-3 with TRBJ1-3, with no clear D. V lost 5 bases to trimming and J lost 4 bases, with 15 bases between them. This CDR3 is 15 amino acids long. Per the germline V gene, CDR1 is SGHTA and CDR2 is FQGTGA. CDR3 nucleotide sequence: TGTGCCAGCAGCCGAGGACTAGCGGGAGGAAACACCATATATTTT. Its translation is CASSRGLAGGNTIYF.

The rearrangement uses TRBV14 and TRBJ2-7; no definite D call. V was clipped by 7 bases and J by 3 bases, with 19 bases between them. In germline, CDR1 is SGHDN, CDR2 FVKESK. The CDR3 has 15 amino acids. The CDR3 here is CASNPGGWSYYEQYF. CDR3 coding DNA: TGTGCCAGCAACCCGGGCGGTTGGTCCTACTACGAGCAGTACTTC.

In its sample, this clonotype was seen many times. The chain joins TRBV2 to TRBJ2-2, with D tentatively TRBD2 (6 bases). The V gene's germline CDR1 is SNHLY and CDR2 FYNNEI. This CDR3 spans 13 amino acids. The V end lost 8 bases, the J end lost 1 base, and 8 bases lay between the germline ends. The CDR3, as DNA: TGTGCCAGCTCGGGAGAGAACACCGGGGAGCTGTTTTTT. Protein product: CASSGENTGELFF.

This chain joins TRBV14 and TRBJ2-7, with TRBD2 as a possible D gene (5 bases). V was shortened by 1 base and J by 7 bases, with 20 bases between the two germline ends. The CDR3 extends over 16 amino acids. Germline assignment: CDR1 SGHDN and CDR2 FVKESK. The CDR3 bases are TGTGCCAGCAGCCAAGTAGGAGGCGGGTGGATGAATGAGCAGTACTTC. Translation gives CASSQVGGGWMNEQYF.

This chain joins TRBV11-2 and TRBJ2-5, with 8 bases aligning to TRBD2. This CDR3 is 15 amino acids long. Germline CDR1 SGHAT, CDR2 FQNNGV. Trimming at V came to 4 bases and at J to 3 bases, leaving 7 bases not matched to a gene. CDR3 nucleotides: TGTGCCAGCAGCTCCTTAACGGGGGGGAAAGAGACCCAGTACTTC. Translation gives CASSSLTGGKETQYF.

This clonotype has ten or more counts. The chain combines TRBV2 with TRBJ1-6, with 10 positions matching TRBD1. The germline CDR1 and CDR2 sequences are SNHLY and FYNNEI. J lost 7 bases, V lost 6 bases, and 9 bases had no gene match. The CDR3 loop spans 16 amino acids. The CDR3, as DNA: TGTGCCAGCAGCGCAACGAGGGACAGGGGAAATTCACCCCTCCACTTT. Its protein is CASSATRDRGNSPLHF.

Ten or more counts support this clonotype. The chain carries TRBV5-1 and TRBJ1-1, with D perhaps TRBD1 (5 bases). The CDR3 is 15 residues long. The V gene's germline CDR1 is SGHRS and CDR2 YFSETQ. Between the trimmed V and J ends, which lost 2 bases and 2 bases, there was a span of 13 bases. In DNA form, the CDR3 reads TGCGCCAGCAGCTTCGGGCGTGGGGGTAACACTGAAGCTTTCTTT. Translating it yields CASSFGRGGNTEAFF.

The sample holds a few counts of this clonotype. V is TRBV9 and J is TRBJ1-1; TRBD1 matches 9 bases. V was clipped by 4 bases and J by 3 bases; unmatched bases: 4. The CDR3 has 14 residues. Germline V gene lookup returns CDR1 SGDLS and CDR2 YYNGEE. The CDR3 sequence is CASSPTGGYTEAFF. The CDR3 DNA follows: TGTGCCAGCAGCCCTACAGGGGGCTACACTGAAGCTTTCTTT.

This clonotype was seen only a few times. The chain joins TRBV5-4 to TRBJ2-6; either TRBD1 or TRBD2 may supply D (5 bases each). The CDR3 is 18 residues long. Trimming stripped 7 bases from V and 0 bases from J, with 20 bases between. Germline V gene data show CDR1 as SGHNT and CDR2 as YYREEE (reference sequence). CDR3 sequence (DNA): TGTGCCAGCTCGCCAGTGGGCAGGGCGGGCTCTGGGGCCAACGTCCTGACTTTC. Its translation is CASSPVGRAGSGANVLTF.

V usage is TRBV12-3 or TRBV12-4 and J usage is TRBJ1-4, with D possibly matching TRBD1 (6 bases). The CDR3 has 16 residues. Trimming shortened V by 1 base and J by 3 bases, and 12 bases separated the two germline ends. CDR3 nucleotide sequence: TGTGCCAGCAGTTTAGACGGGGGCGATGCTAATGAAAAACTGTTTTTT. Translating gives CASSLDGGDANEKLFF.

There are many counts of this clonotype. The chain employs TRBV29-1 and TRBJ2-2; 7 bases map to TRBD1. The CDR3 covers 15 residues. Germline V gives CDR1 SQVTM, CDR2 ANQGSEA. The V gene end was trimmed by 3 bases and the J gene end by 2 bases; junction bases not matched to a gene: 6. The CDR3 reads CSVEKGTANTGELFF. CDR3 DNA sequence: TGCAGCGTTGAGAAAGGGACAGCTAACACCGGGGAGCTGTTTTTT.

For this clonotype: At one boundary the junction diverges from the germline segment, which might be a read error. This chain connects TRBV15 to TRBJ2-6, with TRBD1 matching 11 bases. CDR1 and CDR2 (germline): LNHNV, YYDKDF (reference sequence). This CDR3 contains 14 residues. CDR3 protein: CATSSGTGGNVLTF. In DNA, the CDR3 is TGTGCCACCAGCAGCGGGACAGGGGGCAACGTCCTGACTTTC.

The V and J genes are TRBV29-1 and TRBJ1-2, with a tentative D call TRBD1 (5 bases). Germline lookup yields CDR1 SQVTM and CDR2 ANQGSEA. The CDR3 runs 13 residues. Trimming stripped 3 bases from V and 6 bases from J, with 14 bases between. The CDR3 spells CSVDLPQGHGYTF. The CDR3 nucleotides are TGCAGCGTTGATCTTCCCCAGGGCCATGGCTACACCTTC.

This clonotype was observed at least ten times. This chain connects TRBV7-2 to TRBJ1-5, with no clear D. This CDR3 spans 14 amino acids. The V and J ends lost 5 bases and 4 bases respectively, with 12 bases between them. The germline CDR1 and CDR2 sequences are SGHTA and FQGNSA. CDR3 amino acids: CASSRDIVNQPQHF. CDR3 nucleotides: TGTGCCAGCAGCCGAGATATTGTGAATCAGCCCCAGCATTTT.

This clonotype appeared a few times. The chain carries TRBV25-1 and TRBJ2-2; 8 bases align to TRBD1. The trim removed 6 bases at V and 13 bases at J, leaving 7 bases unmatched. This CDR3 comprises 12 residues. Germline V CDR1 and CDR2: MGHDK, SYGVNS. The CDR3 nucleotides read TGTGCCAGCAGGGACCACAGGGGGAGGCTGTTTTTT. It is translated as CASRDHRGRLFF.

The chain joins TRBV12-3 or TRBV12-4 to TRBJ2-2; 8 nucleotides agree with TRBD1. The CDR3 totals 14 residues. With V trimmed by 6 bases and J by 7 bases, 7 bases remained unmatched. The CDR3 DNA reads as TGTGCCAGCAGGGCCAGGGGGCTGTTCGGGGAGCTGTTTTTT. Translating it yields CASRARGLFGELFF.

This clonotype was observed many times. The CDR3 loop reads CASSSLPVETQYF. The CDR3 region has the DNA TGTGCCAGCAGCTCCCTACCCGTAGAGACCCAGTACTTC. The gene calls are TRBV7-9 and TRBJ2-5, with D unresolved. The CDR3 is 13 residues long. With 4 bases removed from V and 4 bases from J, the gap between germline ends came to 10 bases. Germline V CDR1 and CDR2: SEHNR, FQNEAQ (reference sequence).

The chain combines TRBV3-1 with TRBJ1-4; no firm D call. Trimming took 0 bases from V and 5 from J, leaving 13 bases between them. This CDR3 region has 16 residues. CDR1 is LGHDT, CDR2 YNNKEL, per germline (reference sequence). In nucleotides, the CDR3 is TGTGCCAGCAGCCAAGAGACCAGCTGGATGAATGAAAAACTGTTTTTT. This translates into CASSQETSWMNEKLFF.

This clonotype was counted ten times or more. The chain has TRBV24-1 and TRBJ1-5; D remains ambiguous. CDR1 is KGHDR, CDR2 SFDVKD, per germline. The CDR3 consists of 15 residues. Trimming shortened V by 4 bases and J by 0 bases, and 9 bases separated the two germline ends. CDR3 sequence (DNA): TGTGCCACCAGTGAGGCGCGGGGTAGCAATCAGCCCCAGCATTTT. As protein: CATSEARGSNQPQHF.